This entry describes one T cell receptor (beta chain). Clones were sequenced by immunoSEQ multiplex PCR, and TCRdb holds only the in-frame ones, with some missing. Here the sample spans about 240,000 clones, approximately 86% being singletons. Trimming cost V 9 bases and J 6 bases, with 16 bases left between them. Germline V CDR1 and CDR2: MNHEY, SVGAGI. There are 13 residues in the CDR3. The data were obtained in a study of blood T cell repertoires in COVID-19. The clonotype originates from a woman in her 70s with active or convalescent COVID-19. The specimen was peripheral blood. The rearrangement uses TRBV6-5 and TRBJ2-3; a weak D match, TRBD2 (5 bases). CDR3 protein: CASRGGDRDTQYF. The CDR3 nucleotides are TGTGCCAGTCGGGGTGGCGACCGGGATACGCAGTATTTT.